The 3 T cell receptor beta chains below come from one sample, sequenced in a study of T cell responses to AZD1222 COVID-19 vaccine. Clones were sequenced by immunoSEQ multiplex PCR, and TCRdb holds only the in-frame ones, with some missing. This sample has more than 85,000 clones, with approximately 88% found just once. This specimen consisted of peripheral blood, obtained on day 0 of MenACWY control vaccination. These receptors were taken from an adult in good health.

The CDR3 nucleotides read TGCGCCAGCAGCGAGGGACTAGCGGGAGTAAATGAGCAGTTCTTC. Its translation is CASSEGLAGVNEQFF. The rearrangement uses TRBV5-1 and TRBJ2-1, with TRBD2 identical over 14 bases. This CDR3 spans 15 amino acids. J gave up 7 bases and V 4 bases, and 4 bases lay outside the gene matches. Germline V CDR1 and CDR2: SGHRS, YFSETQ.

This sequence joins TRBV19 and TRBJ2-3; tentative D call: TRBD2 (5 bases). This CDR3 is 13 amino acids long. In germline, CDR1 is LNHDA, CDR2 SQIVND (reference sequence). V gave up 5 bases and J gave up 6 bases, with 12 bases separating them. CDR3 loop: CASSAQRADTQYF. DNA of the CDR3: TGTGCCAGTAGTGCACAGAGGGCCGATACGCAGTATTTT.

This chain joins TRBV5-1 and TRBJ2-7; 7 bases align to TRBD2. V gave up 1 base and J gave up 5 bases; unmatched junction bases: 12. The CDR3 has 16 residues. The germline V gene encodes CDR1 SGHRS and CDR2 YFSETQ. The CDR3 protein is CASSLSGGSPFDEQYF. The DNA for the CDR3 is TGCGCCAGCAGCTTGAGTGGCGGGAGCCCGTTCGACGAGCAGTACTTC.